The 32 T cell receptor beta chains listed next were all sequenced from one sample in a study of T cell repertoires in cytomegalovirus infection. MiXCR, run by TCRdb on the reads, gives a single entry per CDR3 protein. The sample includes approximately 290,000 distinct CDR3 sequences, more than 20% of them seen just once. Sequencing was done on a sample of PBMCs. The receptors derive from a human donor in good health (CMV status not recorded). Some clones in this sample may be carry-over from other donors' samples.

The CDR3 here is CASSPGGGAKEQYF. The CDR3 DNA reads as TGTGCCAGCAGCCCTGGGGGGGGGGCAAAAGAGCAGTACTTC. The chain carries TRBV7-6 and TRBJ2-7, with a possible D match to TRBD2 (7 bases). CDR1 is SGHVS and CDR2 is FNYEAQ in the germline V gene. V lost 5 bases and J 7 bases, leaving 18 bases between the germline ends. The CDR3 covers 14 residues.

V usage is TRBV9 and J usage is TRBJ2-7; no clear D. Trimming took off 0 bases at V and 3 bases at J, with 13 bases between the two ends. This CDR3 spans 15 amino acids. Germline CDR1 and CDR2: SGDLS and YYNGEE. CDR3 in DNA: TGTGCCAGCAGCGTAGGTCCCCTGAGCAGCTACGAGCAGTACTTC. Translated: CASSVGPLSSYEQYF.

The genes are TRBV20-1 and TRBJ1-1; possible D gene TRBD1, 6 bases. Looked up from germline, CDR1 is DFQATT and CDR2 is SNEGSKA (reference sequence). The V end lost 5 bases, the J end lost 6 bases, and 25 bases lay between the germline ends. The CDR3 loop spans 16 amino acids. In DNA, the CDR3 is TGCAGTGCTCGGGCGACAGGAGGGTCGAAGTACGCTGAAGCTTTCTTT. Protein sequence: CSARATGGSKYAEAFF.

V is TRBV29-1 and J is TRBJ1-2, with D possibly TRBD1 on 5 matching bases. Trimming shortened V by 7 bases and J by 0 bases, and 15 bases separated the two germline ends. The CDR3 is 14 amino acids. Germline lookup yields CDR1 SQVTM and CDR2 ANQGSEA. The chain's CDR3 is CSGSGDSSNYGYTF. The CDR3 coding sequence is TGCAGCGGCTCAGGTGACAGTTCTAACTATGGCTACACCTTC.

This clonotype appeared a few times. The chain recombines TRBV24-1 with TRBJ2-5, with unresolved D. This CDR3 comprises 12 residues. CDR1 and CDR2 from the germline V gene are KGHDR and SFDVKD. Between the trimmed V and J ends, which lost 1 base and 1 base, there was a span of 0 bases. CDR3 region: CATSDFQETQYF. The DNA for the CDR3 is TGTGCCACCAGTGATTTCCAAGAGACCCAGTACTTC.

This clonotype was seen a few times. CDR3 region: CASSPGRFGNTIYF. CDR3 DNA sequence: TGTGCCAGCAGTCCAGGACGATTCGGAAACACCATATATTTT. The chain uses TRBV6-2 or TRBV6-3 and TRBJ1-3; D ambiguous. V was pared by 5 bases and J by 4 bases, with 12 bases between. Germline CDR1 reads MNHEY; CDR2 reads SVGEGT. This CDR3 has 14 amino acids.

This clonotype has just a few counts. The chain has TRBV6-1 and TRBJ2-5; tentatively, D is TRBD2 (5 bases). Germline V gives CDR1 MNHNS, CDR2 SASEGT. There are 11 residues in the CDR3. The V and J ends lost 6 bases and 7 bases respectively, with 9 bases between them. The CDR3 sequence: CASRRAGTQYF. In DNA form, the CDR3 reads TGTGCCAGCAGGAGGGCGGGGACCCAGTACTTC.

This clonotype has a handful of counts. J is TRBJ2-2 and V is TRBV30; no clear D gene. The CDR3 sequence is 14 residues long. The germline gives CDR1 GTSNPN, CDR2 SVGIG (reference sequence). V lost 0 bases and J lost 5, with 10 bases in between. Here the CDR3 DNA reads TGTGCCTGGAGTGTAAGGCCCCAAACCGGGGAGCTGTTTTTT. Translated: CAWSVRPQTGELFF. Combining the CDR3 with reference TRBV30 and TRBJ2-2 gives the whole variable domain SQTIHQWPATLVQPVGSPLSLECTVEGTSNPNLYWYRQAAGRGLQLLFYSVGIGQISSEVPQNLSASRPQDRQFILSSKKLLLSDSGFYLCAWSVRPQTGELFFGEGSRLTVL.

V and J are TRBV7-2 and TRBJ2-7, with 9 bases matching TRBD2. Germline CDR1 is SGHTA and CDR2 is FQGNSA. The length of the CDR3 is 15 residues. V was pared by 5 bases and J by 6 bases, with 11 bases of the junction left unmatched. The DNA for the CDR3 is TGTGCCAGCAGCCCGCCGGGACTAGCTTTCAGCGAGCAGTACTTC. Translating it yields CASSPPGLAFSEQYF. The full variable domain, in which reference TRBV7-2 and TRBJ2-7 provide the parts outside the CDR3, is GAGVSQSPSNKVTEKGKDVELRCDPISGHTALYWYRQSLGQGLEFLIYFQGNSAPDKSGLPSDRFSAERTGGSVSTLTIQRTQQEDSAVYLCASSPPGLAFSEQYFGPGTRLTVT.

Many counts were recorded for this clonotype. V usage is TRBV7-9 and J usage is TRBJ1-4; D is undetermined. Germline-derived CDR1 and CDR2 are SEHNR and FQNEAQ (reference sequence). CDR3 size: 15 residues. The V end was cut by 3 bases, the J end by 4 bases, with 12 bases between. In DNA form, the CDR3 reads TGTGCCAGCAGCTTCTCCGGGCATCATAATGAAAAACTGTTTTTT. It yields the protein CASSFSGHHNEKLFF.

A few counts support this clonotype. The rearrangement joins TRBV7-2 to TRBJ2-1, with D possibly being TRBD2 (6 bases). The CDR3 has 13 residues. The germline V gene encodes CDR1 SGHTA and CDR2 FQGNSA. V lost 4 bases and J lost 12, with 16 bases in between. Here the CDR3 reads CASSSRWRGGQFF. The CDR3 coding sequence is TGTGCCAGCAGCTCCCGGTGGCGGGGTGGGCAGTTCTTC. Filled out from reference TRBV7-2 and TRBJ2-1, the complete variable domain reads GAGVSQSPSNKVTEKGKDVELRCDPISGHTALYWYRQSLGQGLEFLIYFQGNSAPDKSGLPSDRFSAERTGGSVSTLTIQRTQQEDSAVYLCASSSRWRGGQFFGPGTRLTVL.

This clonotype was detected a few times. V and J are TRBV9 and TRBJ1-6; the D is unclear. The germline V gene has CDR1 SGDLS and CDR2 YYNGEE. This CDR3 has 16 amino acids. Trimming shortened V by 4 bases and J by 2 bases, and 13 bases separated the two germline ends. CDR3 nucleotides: TGTGCCAGCAGCCCTGCCGGATTTGCCTATAATTCACCCCTCCACTTT. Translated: CASSPAGFAYNSPLHF. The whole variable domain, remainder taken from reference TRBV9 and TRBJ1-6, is DSGVTQTPKHLITATGQRVTLRCSPRSGDLSVYWYQQSLDQGLQFLIQYYNGEERAKGNILERFSAQQFPDLHSELNLSSLELGDSALYFCASSPAGFAYNSPLHFGNGTRLTVT.

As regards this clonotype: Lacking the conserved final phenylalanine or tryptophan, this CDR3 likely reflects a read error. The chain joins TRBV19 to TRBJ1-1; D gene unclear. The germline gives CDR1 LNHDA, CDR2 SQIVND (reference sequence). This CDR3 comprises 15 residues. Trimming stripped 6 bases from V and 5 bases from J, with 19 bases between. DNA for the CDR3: TGTGCCAGTAGCCTCCTCCTTTCCGGGGAAACTGAAGCTTTCCTT. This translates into CASSLLLSGETEAFL.

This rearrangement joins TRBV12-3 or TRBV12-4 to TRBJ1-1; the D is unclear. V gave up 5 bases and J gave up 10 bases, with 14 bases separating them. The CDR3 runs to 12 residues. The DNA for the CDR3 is TGTGCCAGCAGTGGGGTGAGATGGGGAGCTTTCTTT. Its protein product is CASSGVRWGAFF.

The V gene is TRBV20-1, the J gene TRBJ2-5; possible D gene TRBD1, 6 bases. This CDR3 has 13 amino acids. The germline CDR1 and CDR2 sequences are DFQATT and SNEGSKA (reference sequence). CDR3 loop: CSAVRGRGQTQYF. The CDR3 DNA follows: TGCAGCGCCGTCAGGGGACGGGGACAGACCCAGTACTTC.

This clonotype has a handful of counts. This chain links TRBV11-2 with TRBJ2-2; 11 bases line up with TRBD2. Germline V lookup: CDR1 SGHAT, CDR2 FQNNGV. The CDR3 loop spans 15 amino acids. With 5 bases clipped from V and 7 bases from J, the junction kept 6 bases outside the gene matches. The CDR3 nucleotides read TGTGCCAGCAGCCCACAACTAGCGGGGGACGGGGAGCTGTTTTTT. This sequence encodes CASSPQLAGDGELFF.

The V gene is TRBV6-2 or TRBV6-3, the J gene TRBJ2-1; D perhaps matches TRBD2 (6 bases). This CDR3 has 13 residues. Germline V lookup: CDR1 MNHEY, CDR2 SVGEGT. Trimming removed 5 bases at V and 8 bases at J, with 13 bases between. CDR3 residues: CASSRDFYDEQFF. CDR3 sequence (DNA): TGTGCCAGCAGTCGGGACTTTTATGATGAGCAGTTCTTC.

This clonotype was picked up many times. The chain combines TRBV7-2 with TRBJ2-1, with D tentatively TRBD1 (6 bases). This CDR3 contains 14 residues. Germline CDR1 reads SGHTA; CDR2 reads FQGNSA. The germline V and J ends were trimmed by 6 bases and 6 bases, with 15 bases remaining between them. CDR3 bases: TGTGCCAGCAGTTTTACCGGGACATCCAATGAGCAGTTCTTC. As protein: CASSFTGTSNEQFF. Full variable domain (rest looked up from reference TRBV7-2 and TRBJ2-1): GAGVSQSPSNKVTEKGKDVELRCDPISGHTALYWYRQSLGQGLEFLIYFQGNSAPDKSGLPSDRFSAERTGGSVSTLTIQRTQQEDSAVYLCASSFTGTSNEQFFGPGTRLTVL.

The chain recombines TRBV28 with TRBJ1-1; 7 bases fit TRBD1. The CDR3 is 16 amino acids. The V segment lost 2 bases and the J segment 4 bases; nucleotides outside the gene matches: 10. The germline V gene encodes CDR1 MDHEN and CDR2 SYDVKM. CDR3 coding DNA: TGTGCCAGCAGTTTAATTTCGGTGGCAGGGGGCACTGAAGCTTTCTTT. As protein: CASSLISVAGGTEAFF.

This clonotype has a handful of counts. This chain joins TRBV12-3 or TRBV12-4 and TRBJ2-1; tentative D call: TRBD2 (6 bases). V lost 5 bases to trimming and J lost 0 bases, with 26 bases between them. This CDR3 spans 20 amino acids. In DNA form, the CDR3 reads TGTGCCAGCAGTCTGGCAAGCGGGCAACCCTCCATAAGCTCCTACAATGAGCAGTTCTTC. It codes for CASSLASGQPSISSYNEQFF.

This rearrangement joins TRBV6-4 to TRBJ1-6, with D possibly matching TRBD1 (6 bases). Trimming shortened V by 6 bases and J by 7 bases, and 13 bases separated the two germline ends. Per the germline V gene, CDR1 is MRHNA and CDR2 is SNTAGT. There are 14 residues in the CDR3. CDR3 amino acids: CASRQGTLNSPLHF. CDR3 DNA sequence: TGTGCCAGCAGACAGGGCACCCTCAATTCACCCCTCCACTTT.

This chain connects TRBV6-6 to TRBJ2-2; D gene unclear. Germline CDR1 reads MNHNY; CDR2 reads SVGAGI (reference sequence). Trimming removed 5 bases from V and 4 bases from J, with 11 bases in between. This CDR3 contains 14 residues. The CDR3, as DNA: TGTGCCAGCAGTACTATAGGATCCACCGGGGAGCTGTTTTTT. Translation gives CASSTIGSTGELFF.

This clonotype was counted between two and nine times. CDR3 in DNA: TGTGCCAGCAGTTCTCCCAGCGGGGGGACGGGGGATACGCAGTATTTT. Its protein product is CASSSPSGGTGDTQYF. The V call is TRBV28, the J call TRBJ2-3, with TRBD2 identical over 9 bases. Germline V CDR1 and CDR2: MDHEN, SYDVKM. The CDR3 spans 16 residues. Trimming removed 4 bases from V and 6 bases from J; junction bases left unmatched: 11.

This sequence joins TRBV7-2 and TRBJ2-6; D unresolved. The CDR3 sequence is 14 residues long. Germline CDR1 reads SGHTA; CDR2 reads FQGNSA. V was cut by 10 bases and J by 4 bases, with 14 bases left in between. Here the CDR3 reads CATPVFPGANVLTF. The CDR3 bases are TGTGCCACCCCAGTCTTCCCGGGGGCCAACGTCCTGACTTTC.

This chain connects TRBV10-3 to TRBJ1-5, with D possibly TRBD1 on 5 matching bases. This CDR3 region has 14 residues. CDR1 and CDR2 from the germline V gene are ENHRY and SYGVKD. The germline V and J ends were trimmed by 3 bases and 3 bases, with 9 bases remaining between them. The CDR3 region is CAISEWGNNQPQHF. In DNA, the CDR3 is TGTGCCATCAGTGAATGGGGGAACAATCAGCCCCAGCATTTT.

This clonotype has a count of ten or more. CDR3: CASSERRFGQQFF. Written as DNA, the CDR3 is TGTGCCAGCAGTGAACGGAGGTTCGGTCAGCAGTTCTTC. J is TRBJ2-1 and V is TRBV6-1; tentative D call: TRBD2 (5 bases). The V gene's germline CDR1 is MNHNS and CDR2 SASEGT. This CDR3 has 13 amino acids. Between the trimmed V and J ends, which lost 2 bases and 11 bases, there was a span of 13 bases.

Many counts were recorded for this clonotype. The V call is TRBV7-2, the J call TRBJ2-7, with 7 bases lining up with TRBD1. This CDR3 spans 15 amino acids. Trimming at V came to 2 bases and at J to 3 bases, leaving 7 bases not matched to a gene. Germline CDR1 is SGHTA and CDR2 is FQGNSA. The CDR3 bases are TGTGCCAGCAGCTTACAGACAGGGACACGCTACGAGCAGTACTTC. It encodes CASSLQTGTRYEQYF.

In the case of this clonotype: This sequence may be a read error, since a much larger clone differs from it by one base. CDR3 loop: CASSKAPRTLRSNEQFF. CDR3 nucleotide sequence: TGTGCCAGCAGTAAAGCCCCGCGAACATTGAGAAGCAATGAGCAGTTCTTC. The V and J genes are TRBV7-2 and TRBJ2-1; D call uncertain. The germline V gene has CDR1 SGHTA and CDR2 FQGNSA. Between the trimmed V and J ends, which lost 6 bases and 6 bases, there was a span of 24 bases. The CDR3 length is 17 residues.

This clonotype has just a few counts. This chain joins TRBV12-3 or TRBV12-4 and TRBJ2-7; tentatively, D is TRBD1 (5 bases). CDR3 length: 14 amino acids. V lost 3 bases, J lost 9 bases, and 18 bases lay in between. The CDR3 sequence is CASSLELGPRVQYF. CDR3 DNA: TGTGCCAGCAGTTTGGAGCTCGGGCCCAGGGTGCAGTACTTC.

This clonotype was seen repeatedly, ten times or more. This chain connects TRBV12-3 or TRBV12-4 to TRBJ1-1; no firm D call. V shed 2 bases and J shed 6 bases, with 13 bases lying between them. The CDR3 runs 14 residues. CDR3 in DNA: TGTGCCAGCAGTTTAAGAGGGCTCATATCTGAAGCTTTCTTT. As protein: CASSLRGLISEAFF.

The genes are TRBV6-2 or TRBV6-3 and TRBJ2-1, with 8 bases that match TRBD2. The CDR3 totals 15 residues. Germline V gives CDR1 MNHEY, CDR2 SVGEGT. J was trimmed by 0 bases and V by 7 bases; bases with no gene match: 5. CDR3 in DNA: TGTGCCAGCACGGACAGCGGGGGCTCCTACAATGAGCAGTTCTTC. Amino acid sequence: CASTDSGGSYNEQFF.

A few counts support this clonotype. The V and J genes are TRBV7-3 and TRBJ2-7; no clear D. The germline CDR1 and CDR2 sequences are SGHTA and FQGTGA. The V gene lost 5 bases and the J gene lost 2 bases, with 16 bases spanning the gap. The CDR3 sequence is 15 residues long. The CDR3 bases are TGTGCCAGCAGCCCTCGACGTTTGGGCGCCTACGAGCAGTACTTC. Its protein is CASSPRRLGAYEQYF.